This T cell receptor beta chain was recovered during a study of shared clonotypes between healthy human individuals. Study in general: Serving as donors were two women and three men, whose ages spanned 18 to 49.

Spread over ten immunoSEQ deep assay plates, unsorted PBMC DNA underwent sequencing. Measured with immunoSEQ multiplex PCR; TCRdb has only the in-frame clones, and not every one. The sample records fewer than 550,000 clones, about 79% being singletons. CDR1 and CDR2 (germline): MNHEY, SMNVEV (reference sequence). The CDR3 has 16 amino acids. The V and J ends lost 5 bases and 0 bases respectively, with 14 bases between them. This chain uses TRBV27 with TRBJ2-1; TRBD1 or TRBD2 may be the D gene (5 bases each). Source material: PBMCs. The clonotype originates from a woman aged 40 to 50 in good health. Some clones in this sample may be carry-over from other donors' samples. The chain's CDR3 is CASSTRRDPSYNEQFF. The CDR3 nucleotides are TGTGCCAGCAGTACTCGCAGGGACCCCTCCTACAATGAGCAGTTCTTC.